The sequence of this T cell receptor (beta chain) was determined in a study of molecular identifiers for immune sequencing clone quantification (dated by TCRdb to 2016 to 2019). About the investigation overall: In a replicate experiment, RNA from roughly 21,000 or 96,000 naive CD8 T cells was split into five aliquots, four of which were sequenced. This methods study used CD8 T cells to benchmark TCR RNA copy counting and molecular-identifier clustering-based TCR repertoire sequencing (MIDCIRS). Summary of the overall study and its limitations: Clones above 20 RNA copies held over 97% of molecules in CMV-specific effector cells but under 1% in naive cells. Modeling indicated approximately 3.1 TCR RNA copies recovered per cell, compared with around 9.8 by digital PCR, which implies a capture efficiency of approximately 30%. Highly expanded clone sizes could be underestimated because identical TCR molecules may share a barcode. Naive libraries contained spiked-in Jurkat TCR RNA (approximately ten copies' worth), which is not part of the donor repertoire. When barcode sub-clustering was left out, chimeric consensus sequences inflated TCR diversity, with chimeras reaching as high as 47%. Spiked-in Jurkat TCR RNA equivalent to a single cell was reported to be detectable even among 980,000 or so naive CD8 T cells.

Trimming at the junction amounts to 5 bases on V and 4 bases on J, and the germline ends lie 16 bases apart. From the germline V gene, CDR1 is WSHSY and CDR2 is SAAADI. Reading from cysteine to phenylalanine, the CDR3 counts 15 amino acids. Only the CDR3 region is kept as DNA, spanning 45 bases read in frame from base 1. In its sample, this clonotype was seen a few times. Its antigen remains undetermined. Base qualities are not provided; no much larger clone lies one nucleotide away. Libraries were prepared through PCR. Data came from a NextSeq 500. Preparation of bulk TCR libraries followed a previously described approach, with the TCR primers listed in Table S5. Purification of total RNA was performed with the Qiagen AllPrep DNA/RNA kit. Before analysis, reads from multiple sequencing runs of the same library were pooled. Concerning the study's data processing: Only reads with exact TCR constant sequence were kept, trimmed to 150 nt, and grouped by their 12-nt molecular barcodes. Reads inside each barcode group were sub-clustered using a 15% Levenshtein threshold, and a quality-weighted consensus sequence was constructed for each RNA molecule. Non-functional sequences were filtered out, along with any lower-count sequence sitting one edit away from another sequence. Based on fitting two negative binomial distributions, any barcode sub-cluster with under 20% of the maximum read count was discarded. TCRdb took the public reads, trimmed them with fastp at Q25, ran MiXCR for clone calling and kept in-frame beta chains. Every CDR3 protein is listed once, alongside the most common genes and DNA of its rows. TCRdb, rather than the study authors, made the V and J calls. The sample table records roughly 320,000 distinct CDR3 sequences; roughly 24% of these occur just once. The top ten clonotypes cover 0.74% of the sample.

Libraries of naive CD8 T cells were built from around 20,000 to 1,000,000 sorted cells, with 10%, 30% or 50% of the purified RNA used. On a BD FACSAria II, naive CD8 T cells were FACS-sorted as CD8+CD4-CCR7+CD45RA+ and collected into RLT Plus buffer. To test detection sensitivity, Jurkat RNA equivalent to ten TCR copies was spiked into samples of about 19,000-1,000,000 naive CD8 T cells. CD8 T cells were enriched with RosetteSep CD8+ T Cell Enrichment Cocktail and Ficoll-Paque, followed by ACK red cell lysis. The chain uses TRBV10-2 and TRBJ2-3, and TRBD1 may be the D gene, going by 6 matching bases. The source is a human donor in good health. Some libraries in this study had Jurkat cell RNA spiked in. What was sequenced was naive CD8+ T cells from blood, with Jurkat cell RNA spiked in. Sample cell subset or site, as interpreted from the label and publication: FACS-sorted CD8+CD4-CCR7+CD45RA+ naive T cells. The CDR3 region reads CASSWMGAGADTQYF. The DNA sequence is TGCGCCAGCAGTTGGATGGGGGCCGGGGCAGATACGCAGTATTTT.